A single sample gave rise to the 18 T cell receptor beta chains below, sequenced in a study of beta chain features in type 1 diabetes (dated by TCRdb to the late 2010s). The antigens these receptors bind are not known. The study at large found these results: A moderate but significant shortening of TCRB CDR3 length was observed in type 1 diabetes patients in all four CD4+ subsets.

Library preparation employed the immunoSEQ multiplex PCR assay. The entire isolated RNA was reverse transcribed using the High Capacity cDNA Reverse Transcription Kit, and thus expressed TCRB transcripts were sequenced. Not all clones reach the TCRdb copy of this immuneACCESS table, which keeps in-frame sequences only. Checked studies attribute under half of the gap to unresolved V genes and leave the rest unexplained. The sample records under 300,000 clones, roughly a tenth of which are singletons. The ten largest clones capture approximately 0.015% of the sample. Material for sequencing was naive CD4+ T cells from blood. Reading the label with the study, this specimen's cell subset or site is: true naive CD4+ T cells. These receptors were taken from a man under 40 with type 1 diabetes.

This rearrangement joins TRBV2 to TRBJ2-4; a possible D gene is TRBD2 (6 bases). The CDR3 loop spans 13 amino acids. Between the trimmed V and J ends, which lost 4 bases and 8 bases, there was a span of 12 bases. The germline V gene encodes CDR1 SNHLY and CDR2 FYNNEI. CDR3: CASSGLVEDIQYF. CDR3 sequence (DNA): TGTGCCAGCAGTGGACTAGTCGAGGACATTCAGTACTTC.

The chain links TRBV19 to TRBJ1-5; D not resolved. Trimming took 7 bases from V and 0 from J, leaving 10 bases between them. CDR1 is LNHDA and CDR2 is SQIVND in the germline V gene (reference sequence). The CDR3 extends over 14 amino acids. This CDR3 reads CASNARNSNQPQHF. DNA of the CDR3: TGTGCCAGTAACGCCAGGAATAGCAATCAGCCCCAGCATTTT. The full variable domain, completed using reference TRBV19 and TRBJ1-5, is DGGITQSPKYLFRKEGQNVTLSCEQNLNHDAMYWYRQDPGQGLRLIYYSQIVNDFQKGDIAEGYSVSREKKESFPLTVTSAQKNPTAFYLCASNARNSNQPQHFGDGTRLSIL.

This clone has a single count. V usage is TRBV29-1 and J usage is TRBJ1-1; D gene ambiguous. Trimming removed 0 bases from V and 0 bases from J, with 5 bases in between. The CDR3 spans 13 residues. The germline V gene has CDR1 SQVTM and CDR2 ANQGSEA. CDR3 residues: CSVEDTLNTEAFF. As DNA, the CDR3 is TGCAGCGTTGAAGACACATTGAACACTGAAGCTTTCTTT.

This chain links TRBV10-3 with TRBJ2-3; D is perhaps TRBD1 (5 bases). Germline-derived CDR1 and CDR2 are ENHRY and SYGVKD. Trimming removed 0 bases from V and 3 bases from J, with 10 bases in between. The CDR3 runs 15 residues. DNA of the CDR3: TGTGCCATCAGTGAGTCCAGCCAGGGAACAGATACGCAGTATTTT. Protein product: CAISESSQGTDTQYF.

In this sample, this clone turned up a few times. V and J are TRBV7-2 and TRBJ2-5, with TRBD2 matching 8 bases. This CDR3 is built from 15 residues. V was pared by 8 bases and J by 4 bases, with 12 bases of the junction left unmatched. Germline CDR1 is SGHTA and CDR2 is FQGNSA. For the CDR3, the DNA is TGTGCCAGCGCCCCGGGGGGGTTGTCTAGAGAGACCCAGTACTTC. Translated: CASAPGGLSRETQYF. Variable domain in full (rest from reference TRBV7-2 and TRBJ2-5): GAGVSQSPSNKVTEKGKDVELRCDPISGHTALYWYRQSLGQGLEFLIYFQGNSAPDKSGLPSDRFSAERTGGSVSTLTIQRTQQEDSAVYLCASAPGGLSRETQYFGPGTRLLVL.

This clone has only a few counts. This chain joins TRBV4-1 and TRBJ2-5, with TRBD1 identical over 9 bases. This CDR3 comprises 16 residues. CDR1 is MGHRA and CDR2 is YSYEKL in the germline V gene. V trimming: 3 bases; J trimming: 4 bases; junction bases outside the gene matches: 9. The CDR3 nucleotides read TGCGCCAGCAGCCATAGTCAGGACAGGGGTGGAGAGACCCAGTACTTC. As protein: CASSHSQDRGGETQYF.

This chain joins TRBV30 and TRBJ1-5, with D perhaps TRBD1 (5 bases). V lost 2 bases and J lost 2, with 7 bases in between. The CDR3 is made up of 13 amino acids. The germline gives CDR1 GTSNPN, CDR2 SVGIG (reference sequence). The CDR3 is CAWSPTGNQPQHF. In DNA, the CDR3 is TGTGCCTGGAGTCCGACAGGCAATCAGCCCCAGCATTTT. Full variable domain (rest looked up from reference TRBV30 and TRBJ1-5): SQTIHQWPATLVQPVGSPLSLECTVEGTSNPNLYWYRQAAGRGLQLLFYSVGIGQISSEVPQNLSASRPQDRQFILSSKKLLLSDSGFYLCAWSPTGNQPQHFGDGTRLSIL.

This rearrangement joins TRBV27 to TRBJ2-7; possibly TRBD2 for D (6 bases). Trimming left V 3 bases short and J 2 bases short, with 11 bases between. Germline V gene lookup returns CDR1 MNHEY and CDR2 SMNVEV (reference sequence). This CDR3 contains 14 residues. The CDR3 sequence is CASSFQEGPYEQYF. In nucleotides, the CDR3 is TGTGCCAGCAGTTTCCAGGAGGGTCCCTACGAGCAGTACTTC.

The chain couples TRBV7-9 to TRBJ1-5; D unresolved. The CDR3 consists of 16 residues. The germline gives CDR1 SEHNR, CDR2 FQNEAQ (reference sequence). The V end lost 4 bases, the J end lost 6 bases, and 19 bases lay between the germline ends. The DNA for the CDR3 is TGTGCCAGCAGCTCCCTCGGTAATTGGGCGAGTCAGCCCCAGCATTTT. Residues: CASSSLGNWASQPQHF.

The chain carries TRBV5-6 and TRBJ2-3; perhaps TRBD2 as D (7 bases). V was pared by 2 bases and J by 7 bases, with 23 bases between. The CDR3 contains 17 residues. Germline CDR1 is SGHDT and CDR2 is YYEEEE. The CDR3 DNA reads as TGTGCCAGCAGCTTCCTTGGGGGGGGCAGCAACTCAAATACGCAGTATTTT. As protein: CASSFLGGGSNSNTQYF.

This rearrangement joins TRBV2 to TRBJ2-7, with 8 bases aligning to TRBD1. The CDR3 has 14 residues. V trimming: 8 bases; J trimming: 3 bases; junction bases outside the gene matches: 9. Germline V CDR1 and CDR2: SNHLY, FYNNEI. The CDR3 DNA sequence: TGTGCCAGCCTTAGTCCGGGGACAGGCTACGAGCAGTACTTC. Protein product: CASLSPGTGYEQYF.

This clone was observed a handful of times. The chain carries TRBV29-1 and TRBJ2-4; the match to TRBD1 covers 10 bases. Germline values: CDR1 SQVTM, CDR2 ANQGSEA. Germline trimming cut 7 bases from V and 9 bases from J; bases unmatched to any gene: 12. CDR3 length: 14 residues. CDR3 nucleotides: TGCAGCGCTCGCGATGGGACAGGGGCGGCCATTCAGTACTTC. This encodes CSARDGTGAAIQYF.

The V and J genes are TRBV5-1 and TRBJ1-6; D gene ambiguous. The germline gives CDR1 SGHRS, CDR2 YFSETQ. The germline V and J ends were trimmed by 0 bases and 8 bases, with 6 bases remaining between them. This CDR3 is 13 amino acids long. CDR3 in DNA: TGCGCCAGCAGCTTGGCCTCGGATTCACCCCTCCACTTT. This gives the protein CASSLASDSPLHF.

The genes are TRBV7-9 and TRBJ2-3; 9 bases line up with TRBD1. The CDR3 loop spans 15 amino acids. Trimming took 4 bases from V and 2 from J; bases not matched to a gene: 4. In germline, CDR1 is SEHNR, CDR2 FQNEAQ (reference sequence). The CDR3 bases are TGTGCCAGCAGCTCGGGACAGGGAAACACAGATACGCAGTATTTT. Amino acid sequence: CASSSGQGNTDTQYF.

The J gene is TRBJ1-1, the V gene TRBV15; no clear D. Germline V gene data show CDR1 as LNHNV and CDR2 as YYDKDF (reference sequence). V was cut by 0 bases and J by 7 bases, with 9 bases left in between. This CDR3 spans 13 amino acids. CDR3 in amino acids: CATSRDLGSEAFF. CDR3 coding DNA: TGTGCCACCAGCAGAGATCTGGGGAGTGAAGCTTTCTTT.

This rearrangement joins TRBV6-1 to TRBJ2-7; 10 bases map to TRBD1. The germline gives CDR1 MNHNS, CDR2 SASEGT. The length of the CDR3 is 16 residues. J was trimmed by 3 bases and V by 4 bases; bases with no gene match: 9. The CDR3 DNA follows: TGTGCCAGCAGTGTTCTCGCGGGACAGGGGATCTACGAGCAGTACTTC. Translating gives CASSVLAGQGIYEQYF.

This clone was counted between two and nine times. The chain employs TRBV7-2 and TRBJ2-4; maybe TRBD2 (5 bases). The V gene's germline CDR1 is SGHTA and CDR2 FQGNSA. The CDR3 is made up of 14 amino acids. Trimming cost V 5 bases and J 0 bases, with 8 bases left between them. The CDR3 DNA follows: TGTGCCAGCAGCGTCGGACTAGCCAAAAACATTCAGTACTTC. It encodes CASSVGLAKNIQYF.

This clone was detected only a few times. The genes are TRBV4-2 and TRBJ1-2; D perhaps matches TRBD1 (6 bases). V lost 0 bases to trimming and J lost 7 bases, with 9 bases between them. Germline V CDR1 and CDR2: LGHNA, YNFKEQ. The CDR3 covers 13 residues. The CDR3 reads CASSQESGAGYTF. The CDR3 DNA is TGTGCCAGCAGCCAAGAATCAGGGGCTGGCTACACCTTC.